One TCR beta chain is described in this entry. The sample comes from a study of blood T cell repertoires in COVID-19. On the study more broadly: The origin of the acute and convalescent COVID-19 samples was the United States, Italy and Spain. PBMCs, B-cell-depleted T cells, or T cells provided the cDNA or gDNA that made up the material.

Germline CDR1 and CDR2: MDHEN and SYDVKM. This CDR3 contains 15 residues. V trimming: 6 bases; J trimming: 3 bases; junction bases outside the gene matches: 4. The assay was immunoSEQ multiplex PCR, and TCRdb's table has in-frame clones only and misses some. The table lists 150,000 to 200,000 clones, 70% to 90% of them singletons. The sequenced sample was peripheral blood. The TCR originated in a human donor in a cohort sampled during active COVID-19. The chain uses TRBV28 and TRBJ2-2; TRBD1 agrees at 10 bases. CDR3 sequence: CASRRQGAYTGELFF. CDR3 coding DNA: TGTGCCAGCAGACGACAGGGGGCGTACACCGGGGAGCTGTTTTTT.